A single sample is the source of the 8 T cell receptor beta chains below, sequenced in a study of CXCR3-negative and CXCR3-positive naive CD8 T cells. UMI-labeled 5' RACE TRB cDNA libraries were prepared from the cells. TCRdb reprocessed the 5' RACE reads and reports one entry per CDR3 protein, with no DNA. Recorded here are 130,000 or so distinct CDR3 sequences; the top ten clones represent 0.45% to 0.6%. Sequencing used naive CXCR3- CD8+ T cells from blood. Subset defined: CD45RO-CCR7+CD27+CD95- naive CD8+ T cells lacking CXCR3 (TNR3-). The receptors derive from a human donor in good health. Some clones in this sample may be carry-over from other donors' samples.

The chain recombines TRBV9 with TRBJ2-3; TCRdb selects TRBD1, and the lack of DNA leaves this call unchecked. CDR3 size: 16 residues. Per germline, CDR1 SGDLS and CDR2 YYNGEE. The CDR3 spells CASTASTRDSTDTQYF.

V is TRBV4-3 and J is TRBJ2-7. The CDR3 totals 16 residues. In germline, CDR1 is LGHNA, CDR2 YSLEER. The CDR3 here is CASSQDYVTPAYEQYF.

The chain recombines TRBV7-9 with TRBJ2-7; TCRdb proposes TRBD1, but this gene call is untestable without DNA. This CDR3 is built from 13 residues. Germline lookup yields CDR1 SEHNR and CDR2 FQNEAQ (reference sequence). CDR3 residues: CASSRQDFYEQYF.

CDR3 residues: CASSVPSGRSVEQFF. The chain is built from TRBV2 and TRBJ2-1; checking the TCRdb D call of TRBD2 is not possible without DNA. The CDR3 runs 15 residues. In germline, CDR1 is SNHLY, CDR2 FYNNEI.

The rearrangement uses TRBV5-1 and TRBJ2-7; checking the TCRdb D call of TRBD1 is not possible without DNA. The CDR3 is 13 amino acids. Germline values: CDR1 SGHRS, CDR2 YFSETQ. The CDR3 sequence: CASSPQGAYEQYF.

The rearrangement links TRBV29-1 to TRBJ2-2; the TCRdb D gene call, TRBD2, has no DNA to confirm it. Germline V gene data show CDR1 as SQVTM and CDR2 as ANQGSEA. The CDR3 extends over 16 amino acids. The CDR3 sequence is CSVEEASGGVNGELFF.

The rearrangement links TRBV7-3 to TRBJ1-6. CDR1 and CDR2 from the germline V gene are SGHTA and FQGTGA. The CDR3 loop spans 17 amino acids. The CDR3 here is CASSPDSQSSYNSPLHF.

The chain combines TRBV7-9 with TRBJ2-1; TCRdb's D call of TRBD2 is untestable without DNA. Germline-derived CDR1 and CDR2 are SEHNR and FQNEAQ (reference sequence). There are 15 residues in the CDR3. CDR3 sequence: CASSEESGSYNEQFF.